The rows below give T cell receptor beta chains drawn from one sample of a study of CD8+ T cells in alopecia areata. TCRdb's table, derived via immunoSEQ multiplex PCR, lists solely in-frame clones and lacks some. The sample comprises some 170,000 clones, roughly 63% of which are singletons, and 15% to 20% rests with the top ten. This material consisted of CD4+ T cells sorted from blood, taken at approximately week 55, from a patient treated with tofacitinib. These receptors were obtained from a human donor with alopecia areata. The CDR3 runs from the conserved cysteine through the conserved F or W. The order of the fields is clone size, V gene, J gene, D gene, CDR3 protein, CDR3 DNA. The D gene is left open where the match is weak. The size of a clone is reported for some rows only, either as once, few or many, or as a class for expanded clones.

clone size: -; V gene: TRBV6-1; J gene: TRBJ1-5; D gene: -; CDR3 protein: CASMDWSQPQHF; CDR3 DNA: TGTGCCAGCATGGACTGGAGTCAGCCCCAGCATTTT
clone size: -; V gene: TRBV9; J gene: TRBJ2-3; D gene: -; CDR3 protein: CASSVGAGDTQYF; CDR3 DNA: TGTGCCAGCAGCGTGGGGGCGGGAGATACGCAGTATTTT
clone size: few; V gene: TRBV25-1; J gene: TRBJ2-1; D gene: TRBD1; CDR3 protein: CASSARTGLRSYNEQFF; CDR3 DNA: TGTGCCAGCAGTGCCAGGACAGGGCTCCGCTCCTACAATGAGCAGTTCTTC
clone size: few; V gene: TRBV30; J gene: TRBJ2-5; D gene: TRBD2; CDR3 protein: CAWSTGLAGGQETQYF; CDR3 DNA: TGTGCCTGGAGTACAGGACTAGCGGGGGGACAAGAGACCCAGTACTTC
clone size: -; V gene: TRBV7-6; J gene: TRBJ2-2; D gene: TRBD1; CDR3 protein: CASSSRQGSTGELFF; CDR3 DNA: TGTGCCAGCAGCTCGCGACAGGGAAGCACCGGGGAGCTGTTTTTT
clone size: -; V gene: TRBV4-2; J gene: TRBJ2-5; D gene: -; CDR3 protein: CASSQDRRGQETQYF; CDR3 DNA: TGTGCCAGCAGCCAAGATCGGAGAGGTCAAGAGACCCAGTACTTC
clone size: -; V gene: TRBV10-3; J gene: TRBJ2-5; D gene: -; CDR3 protein: CAICRGAGETQYF; CDR3 DNA: TGTGCCATATGCCGGGGTGCCGGGGAGACCCAGTACTTC
clone size: -; V gene: TRBV30; J gene: TRBJ2-2; D gene: TRBD1; CDR3 protein: CAWTRDRGRTGELFF; CDR3 DNA: TGTGCCTGGACTCGGGACAGGGGCAGGACCGGGGAGCTGTTTTTT
clone size: -; V gene: TRBV30; J gene: TRBJ2-7; D gene: TRBD2; CDR3 protein: CAWSVPTSGTEYF; CDR3 DNA: TGTGCCTGGAGTGTACCAACTAGCGGTACAGAGTACTTC
clone size: -; V gene: TRBV6-6; J gene: TRBJ2-1; D gene: -; CDR3 protein: CASSPKDEQFF; CDR3 DNA: TGTGCCAGCAGTCCTAAGGATGAGCAGTTCTTC
clone size: -; V gene: TRBV5-1; J gene: TRBJ1-1; D gene: TRBD1; CDR3 protein: CASNTGQGVSEAFF; CDR3 DNA: TGCGCCAGCAACACGGGACAGGGTGTCTCTGAAGCTTTCTTT
clone size: -; V gene: TRBV29-1; J gene: TRBJ2-2; D gene: TRBD1; CDR3 protein: CSVATGSHTGELFF; CDR3 DNA: TGCAGCGTTGCGACAGGGAGTCACACCGGGGAGCTGTTTTTT
clone size: -; V gene: TRBV15; J gene: TRBJ2-7; D gene: TRBD1; CDR3 protein: CATSRARGQGLSHEQYF; CDR3 DNA: TGTGCCACCAGCAGAGCACGGGGACAGGGACTTTCCCACGAGCAGTACTTC
clone size: -; V gene: TRBV13; J gene: TRBJ1-2; D gene: -; CDR3 protein: CASSAGLPYGYTF; CDR3 DNA: TGTGCCAGCAGCGCTGGACTCCCCTATGGCTACACCTTC
clone size: few; V gene: TRBV6-1; J gene: TRBJ2-5; D gene: -; CDR3 protein: CASKGNREETQYF; CDR3 DNA: TGTGCCAGCAAAGGGAACAGGGAAGAGACCCAGTACTTC
clone size: -; V gene: TRBV25-1; J gene: TRBJ1-5; D gene: TRBD1; CDR3 protein: CASSRGQVNQPQHF; CDR3 DNA: TGTGCCAGCAGTCGAGGACAGGTGAATCAGCCCCAGCATTTT
clone size: -; V gene: TRBV14; J gene: TRBJ2-5; D gene: -; CDR3 protein: CASSQDFLGTQYF; CDR3 DNA: TGTGCCAGCAGCCAAGACTTCTTGGGGACCCAGTACTTC
clone size: few; V gene: TRBV5-6; J gene: TRBJ2-5; D gene: TRBD1; CDR3 protein: CASSRTGIEETQYF; CDR3 DNA: TGTGCCAGCAGCCGGACAGGGATTGAAGAGACCCAGTACTTC
clone size: -; V gene: TRBV29-1; J gene: TRBJ1-1; D gene: -; CDR3 protein: CSVAPRVNANTEAFF; CDR3 DNA: TGCAGCGTTGCTCCGCGGGTCAATGCGAACACTGAAGCTTTCTTT
clone size: -; V gene: TRBV15; J gene: TRBJ2-3; D gene: TRBD2; CDR3 protein: CATSRAPSGGGADTQYF; CDR3 DNA: TGTGCCACCAGCAGAGCTCCTAGCGGGGGCGGGGCAGATACGCAGTATTTT
clone size: -; V gene: TRBV2; J gene: TRBJ2-5; D gene: -; CDR3 protein: CASTTAQETQYF; CDR3 DNA: TGTGCCAGTACGACAGCCCAAGAGACCCAGTACTTC
clone size: -; V gene: TRBV12-5; J gene: TRBJ2-7; D gene: -; CDR3 protein: CASGLVSGREQYF; CDR3 DNA: TGTGCTAGTGGTTTGGTTTCGGGGCGCGAGCAGTACTTC
clone size: -; V gene: TRBV5-5; J gene: TRBJ2-5; D gene: TRBD1; CDR3 protein: CASSRHDRALQETQYF; CDR3 DNA: TGTGCCAGCAGCCGCCACGACAGGGCGCTCCAAGAGACCCAGTACTTC
clone size: few; V gene: TRBV30; J gene: TRBJ2-7; D gene: -; CDR3 protein: CAWSVDGARQQYF; CDR3 DNA: TGTGCCTGGAGTGTAGACGGGGCGCGTCAACAGTACTTC
clone size: -; V gene: TRBV18; J gene: TRBJ1-2; D gene: -; CDR3 protein: CASSPPAGTNYGYTF; CDR3 DNA: TGTGCCAGCTCACCACCGGCTGGGACAAACTATGGCTACACCTTC